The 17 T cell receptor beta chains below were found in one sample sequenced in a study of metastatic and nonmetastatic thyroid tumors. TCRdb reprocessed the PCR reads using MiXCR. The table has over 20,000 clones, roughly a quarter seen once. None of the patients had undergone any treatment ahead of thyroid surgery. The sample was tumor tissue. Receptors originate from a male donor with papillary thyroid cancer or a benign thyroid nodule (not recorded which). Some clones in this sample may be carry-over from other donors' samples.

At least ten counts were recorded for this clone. CDR3 sequence (DNA): TGTGCCAGCAGTCCCCGACGGACCTACGAGCAGTACTTC. Its protein is CASSPRRTYEQYF. The V gene is TRBV27, the J gene TRBJ2-7; the D is unclear. V was clipped by 5 bases and J by 2 bases, with 10 bases between them. The CDR3 covers 13 residues. The germline V gene encodes CDR1 MNHEY and CDR2 SMNVEV (reference sequence).

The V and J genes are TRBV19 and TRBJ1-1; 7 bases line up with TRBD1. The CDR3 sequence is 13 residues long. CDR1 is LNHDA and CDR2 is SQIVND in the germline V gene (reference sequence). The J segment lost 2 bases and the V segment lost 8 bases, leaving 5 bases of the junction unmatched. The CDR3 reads CASQGGGNTEAFF. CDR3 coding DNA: TGTGCCAGTCAAGGGGGCGGTAACACTGAAGCTTTCTTT.

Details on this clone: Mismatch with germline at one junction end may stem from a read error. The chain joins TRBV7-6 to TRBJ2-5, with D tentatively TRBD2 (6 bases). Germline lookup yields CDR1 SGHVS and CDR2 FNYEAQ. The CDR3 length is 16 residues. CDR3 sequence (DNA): TGTGCCAGCAGCTTAGGTCCCGGGGGAGCCCAAGAGACCAAGTACTTC. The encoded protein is CASSLGPGGAQETKYF.

The CDR3 reads CASSDSGRSDTGELFF. The CDR3 DNA follows: TGCGCCAGCAGCGATAGCGGGAGATCTGACACCGGGGAGCTGTTTTTT. The V gene is TRBV5-1, the J gene TRBJ2-2; 9 bases are a match to TRBD2. V was pared by 4 bases and J by 3 bases, with 7 bases of the junction left unmatched. Germline V CDR1 and CDR2: SGHRS, YFSETQ. The CDR3 length is 16 residues.

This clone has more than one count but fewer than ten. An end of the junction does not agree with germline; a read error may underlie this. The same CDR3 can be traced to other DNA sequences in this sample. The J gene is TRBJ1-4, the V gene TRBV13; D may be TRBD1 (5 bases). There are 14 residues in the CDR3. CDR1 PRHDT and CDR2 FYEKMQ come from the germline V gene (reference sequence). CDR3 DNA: TGTGCCAGCAGCTTGAGGGACGAACATGAAAAACTGTTCTTT. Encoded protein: CASSLRDEHEKLFF.

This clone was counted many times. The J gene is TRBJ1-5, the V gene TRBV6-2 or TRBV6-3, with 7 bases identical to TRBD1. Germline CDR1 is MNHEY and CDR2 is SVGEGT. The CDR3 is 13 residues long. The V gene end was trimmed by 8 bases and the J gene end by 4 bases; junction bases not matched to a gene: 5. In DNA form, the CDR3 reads TGTGCCAGCGGAGGGGGCCCAAATCAGCCCCAGCATTTT. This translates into CASGGGPNQPQHF.

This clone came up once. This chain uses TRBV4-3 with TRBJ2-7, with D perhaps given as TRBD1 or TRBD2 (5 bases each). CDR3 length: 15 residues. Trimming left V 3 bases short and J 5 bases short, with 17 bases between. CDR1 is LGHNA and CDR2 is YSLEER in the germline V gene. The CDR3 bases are TGCGCCAGCAGCCAGGACGGGACGCCCAGGAACGAGCAGTACTTC. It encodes CASSQDGTPRNEQYF.

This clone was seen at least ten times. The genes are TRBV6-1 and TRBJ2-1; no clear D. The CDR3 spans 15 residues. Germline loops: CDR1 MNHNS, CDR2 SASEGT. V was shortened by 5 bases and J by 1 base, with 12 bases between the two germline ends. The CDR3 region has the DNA TGTGCCAGCAGTCCCGGCAGTTTATCCTACAATGAGCAGTTCTTC. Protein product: CASSPGSLSYNEQFF.

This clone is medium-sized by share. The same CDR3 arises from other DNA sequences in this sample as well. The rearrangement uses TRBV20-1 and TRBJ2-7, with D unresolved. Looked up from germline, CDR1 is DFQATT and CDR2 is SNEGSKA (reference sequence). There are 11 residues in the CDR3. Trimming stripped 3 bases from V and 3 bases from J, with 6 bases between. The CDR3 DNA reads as TGCAGTGCTAGTTCAGGCTACGAGCAGTACTTC. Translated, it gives CSASSGYEQYF.

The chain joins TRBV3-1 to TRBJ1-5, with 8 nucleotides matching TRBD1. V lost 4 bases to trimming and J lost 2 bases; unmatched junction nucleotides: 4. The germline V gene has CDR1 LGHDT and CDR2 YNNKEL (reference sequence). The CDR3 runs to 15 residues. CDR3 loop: CASSLQGDGNQPQHF. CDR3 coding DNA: TGTGCCAGCAGCCTACAGGGGGATGGCAATCAGCCCCAGCATTTT.

DNA of the CDR3: TGTGCCAGCAGTTTATTCCGAACAGATACGCAGTATTTT. Protein: CASSLFRTDTQYF. This chain joins TRBV28 and TRBJ2-3; D is unresolved. The CDR3 length is 13 residues. Looked up from germline, CDR1 is MDHEN and CDR2 is SYDVKM. Trimming took 1 base from V and 3 from J, leaving 5 bases between them. Full variable domain (remainder filled in from reference TRBV28 and TRBJ2-3): DVKVTQSSRYLVKRTGEKVFLECVQDMDHENMFWYRQDPGLGLRLIYFSYDVKMKEKGDIPEGYSVSREKKERFSLILESASTNQTSMYLCASSLFRTDTQYFGPGTRLTVL.

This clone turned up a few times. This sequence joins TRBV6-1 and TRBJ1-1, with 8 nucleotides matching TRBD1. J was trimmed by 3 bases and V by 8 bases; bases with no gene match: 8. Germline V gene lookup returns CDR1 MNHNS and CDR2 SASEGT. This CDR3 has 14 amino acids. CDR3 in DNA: TGTGCCAGCGGTTTAGGACAGGGATACACTGAAGCTTTCTTT. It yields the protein CASGLGQGYTEAFF.

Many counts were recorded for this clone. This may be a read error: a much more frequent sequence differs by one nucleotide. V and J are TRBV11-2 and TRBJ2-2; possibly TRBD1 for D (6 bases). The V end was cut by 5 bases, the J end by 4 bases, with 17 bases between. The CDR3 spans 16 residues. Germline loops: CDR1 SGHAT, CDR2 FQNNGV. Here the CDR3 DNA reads TGTGCCAGCAGCCCCTGGGGGCGAGCGAGCACCGGGGAGCTGTTTTTT. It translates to CASSPWGRASTGELFF.

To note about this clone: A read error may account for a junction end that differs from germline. Here the CDR3 DNA reads TGTGCCAGCAGGGAGACACAAGCCTACGAGCAGGACTTC. Its translation is CASRETQAYEQDF. V is TRBV2 and J is TRBJ2-7; D is unclear. The germline CDR1 and CDR2 sequences are SNHLY and FYNNEI. CDR3 length: 13 residues. The entire variable domain, with the rest obtained from reference TRBV2 and TRBJ2-7, is as follows: EPEVTQTPSHQVTQMGQEVILRCVPISNHLYFYWYRQILGQKVEFLVSFYNNEISEKSEIFDDQFSVERPDGSNFTLKIRSTKLEDSAMYFCASRETQAYEQDFGPGTRLTVT.

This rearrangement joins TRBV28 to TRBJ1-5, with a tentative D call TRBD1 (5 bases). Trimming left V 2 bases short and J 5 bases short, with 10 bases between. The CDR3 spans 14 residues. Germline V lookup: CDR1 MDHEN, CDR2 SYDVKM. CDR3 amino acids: CASSLDGGDQPQHF. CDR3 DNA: TGTGCCAGCAGTTTAGACGGAGGGGATCAGCCCCAGCATTTT.

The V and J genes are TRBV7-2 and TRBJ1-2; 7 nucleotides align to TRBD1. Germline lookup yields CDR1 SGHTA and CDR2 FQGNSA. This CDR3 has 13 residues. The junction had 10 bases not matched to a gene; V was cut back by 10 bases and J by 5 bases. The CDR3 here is CANNPDRTYGYTF. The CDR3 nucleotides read TGTGCCAACAACCCGGACAGGACATATGGCTACACCTTC.

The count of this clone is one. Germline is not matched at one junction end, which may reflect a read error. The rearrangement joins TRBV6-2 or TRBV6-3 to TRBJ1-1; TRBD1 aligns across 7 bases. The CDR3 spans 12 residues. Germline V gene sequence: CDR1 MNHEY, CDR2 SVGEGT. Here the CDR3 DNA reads TGTGCCTGCAGGGGGACCAACACTCAAGCTTTCTTT. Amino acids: CACRGTNTQAFF.